The 22 T cell receptor beta chains below all came from one sample that was sequenced in a study of CD8 T cells in Susac syndrome. cDNA came from about 0.51 to 1 ug RNA primed by random hexamers. MiXCR, applied by TCRdb to the immunoSEQ multiplex PCR reads, yields one record per CDR3 protein. The table shows approximately 75,000 distinct CDR3 sequences, with more than 85% occurring only once. Sequenced material: CD8+ T cells from PBMCs. Every receptor here comes from a human donor in good health.

V is TRBV5-6 and J is TRBJ1-1, with no clear D. The CDR3 has 14 amino acids. The V gene's germline CDR1 is SGHDT and CDR2 YYEEEE. Trimming removed 5 bases at V and 4 bases at J, with 15 bases between. The CDR3 sequence: CASSPGPRSTEAFF. For the CDR3, the DNA is TGTGCCAGCAGTCCGGGCCCGAGGAGCACTGAAGCTTTCTTT.

The chain is built from TRBV29-1 and TRBJ2-5; D may be TRBD2 (5 bases). Germline CDR1 is SQVTM and CDR2 is ANQGSEA. The CDR3 contains 11 residues. The V end was cut by 4 bases, the J end by 4 bases, with 7 bases between. CDR3 protein: CSVGERETQYF. The CDR3 nucleotides are TGCAGCGTTGGGGAGAGAGAGACCCAGTACTTC.

The V and J genes are TRBV5-4 and TRBJ1-3; no clear D gene. CDR1 and CDR2 (germline): SGHNT, YYREEE (reference sequence). Trimming took off 1 base at V and 2 bases at J, with 1 base between the two ends. This CDR3 has 12 amino acids. CDR3 protein: CASSLPGNTIYF. The CDR3 nucleotides are TGTGCCAGCAGCTTGCCTGGAAACACCATATATTTT.

The genes are TRBV7-3 and TRBJ2-6, with a tentative D call TRBD2 (6 bases). V gave up 2 bases and J gave up 9 bases, with 14 bases separating them. The CDR3 runs to 15 residues. Per the germline V gene, CDR1 is SGHTA and CDR2 is FQGTGA. The CDR3 sequence: CASSLVGGGDNVLTF. As DNA, the CDR3 is TGTGCCAGCAGCTTAGTCGGGGGAGGTGACAACGTCCTGACTTTC. Looking up the rest from reference TRBV7-3 and TRBJ2-6 gives the full variable domain: GAGVSQTPSNKVTEKGKYVELRCDPISGHTALYWYRQSLGQGPEFLIYFQGTGAADDSGLPNDRFFAVRPEGSVSTLKIQRTERGDSAVYLCASSLVGGGDNVLTFGAGSRLTVL.

The genes are TRBV29-1 and TRBJ2-2; 12 positions match TRBD2. The CDR3 contains 15 residues. Germline CDR1 SQVTM, CDR2 ANQGSEA. Trimming removed 7 bases from V and 6 bases from J; junction bases left unmatched: 9. CDR3 DNA: TGCAGCGGCTTTACTAGCGGGGGGCCATCCGGGGAGCTGTTTTTT. This gives the protein CSGFTSGGPSGELFF.

The genes are TRBV9 and TRBJ2-7; 8 bases match TRBD1. The V and J ends lost 3 bases and 2 bases, in that order; junction bases with no gene match: 7. The CDR3 covers 15 residues. Germline V CDR1 and CDR2: SGDLS, YYNGEE. CDR3: CASSDGGTGTYEQYF. CDR3 coding DNA: TGTGCCAGCAGCGATGGGGGGACAGGTACCTACGAGCAGTACTTC.

V is TRBV19 and J is TRBJ1-1; D is ambiguous. With 6 bases removed from V and 1 base from J, the gap between germline ends came to 9 bases. This CDR3 comprises 13 residues. The germline gives CDR1 LNHDA, CDR2 SQIVND (reference sequence). CDR3 sequence reads: CASRDFPNTEAFF. The CDR3 region has the DNA TGTGCCAGTAGGGACTTCCCGAACACTGAAGCTTTCTTT.

This clonotype was detected only once. The genes are TRBV12-3 or TRBV12-4 and TRBJ2-1; TRBD2 agrees at 8 bases. The CDR3 spans 18 residues. With V trimmed by 2 bases and J by 8 bases, 17 bases remained unmatched. This CDR3 is CASSLPPTSGGAVDEQFF. The DNA for the CDR3 is TGTGCCAGCAGTTTACCCCCCACGAGCGGGGGAGCGGTAGATGAGCAGTTCTTC.

The J gene is TRBJ2-1, the V gene TRBV12-5; D call uncertain. The CDR3 spans 14 residues. The germline V gene has CDR1 LGHNT and CDR2 FRNRAP. V lost 1 base and J lost 0, with 4 bases in between. CDR3 bases: TGTGCTAGTGGTTTGGGGTCCTCCTACAATGAGCAGTTCTTC. Its protein product is CASGLGSSYNEQFF.

This chain links TRBV28 with TRBJ1-2; D is perhaps TRBD1 (6 bases). The CDR3 consists of 14 residues. Germline V CDR1 and CDR2: MDHEN, SYDVKM. Trimming pared 5 bases from V and 6 bases from J, leaving 16 bases between. CDR3 in DNA: TGTGCCAGCAGTCCGGGACATTATCTCGATGGCTACACCTTC. It translates to CASSPGHYLDGYTF.

The V call is TRBV6-2 or TRBV6-3, the J call TRBJ2-7, with D perhaps matching TRBD1 or TRBD2 (5 bases each). The CDR3 extends over 14 amino acids. Trimming cost V 6 bases and J 2 bases, with 14 bases left between them. In germline, CDR1 is MNHEY, CDR2 SVGEGT. The CDR3 nucleotides are TGTGCCAGCAGGGCGAAGGGACGGACCTACGAGCAGTACGTC. Translating gives CASRAKGRTYEQYV.

The chain joins TRBV7-8 to TRBJ1-2, with 8 positions matching TRBD1. This CDR3 has 15 residues. The V segment lost 5 bases and the J segment 0 bases; nucleotides outside the gene matches: 5. The V gene's germline CDR1 is SGHVS and CDR2 FQNEAQ. This CDR3 reads CASSLPGGSNYGYTF. CDR3 in DNA: TGTGCCAGCAGCCTTCCAGGGGGCTCTAACTATGGCTACACCTTC.

The V and J genes are TRBV29-1 and TRBJ2-2; D tentatively reads TRBD1 or TRBD2 (5 bases each). Germline loops: CDR1 SQVTM, CDR2 ANQGSEA. The CDR3 runs to 15 residues. V was trimmed by 6 bases and J by 7 bases, leaving 21 bases between them. CDR3 protein: CSVEATYGTSGELFF. CDR3 DNA: TGCAGCGTCGAGGCTACATACGGGACGAGCGGGGAGCTGTTTTTT.

The V and J genes are TRBV30 and TRBJ2-1; 10 bases match TRBD2. Per the germline V gene, CDR1 is GTSNPN and CDR2 is SVGIG (reference sequence). There are 14 residues in the CDR3. Trimming at V came to 0 bases and at J to 8 bases, leaving 4 bases not matched to a gene. CDR3 DNA sequence: TGTGCCTGGAGTGTACTAGCGGGGCGCGATGAGCAGTTCTTC. Its protein product is CAWSVLAGRDEQFF.

V is TRBV4-1 and J is TRBJ1-1, with D possibly matching TRBD1 (5 bases). V was shortened by 1 base and J by 5 bases, with 8 bases between the two germline ends. From germline, CDR1 is MGHRA and CDR2 YSYEKL. This CDR3 region has 13 residues. CDR3 DNA: TGCGCCAGCAGCCAAGCGGCAGGGACTGAAGCTTTCTTT. Translating it yields CASSQAAGTEAFF.

This clonotype was seen just once. This sequence joins TRBV2 and TRBJ2-1; TRBD1 aligns across 8 bases. The germline V gene has CDR1 SNHLY and CDR2 FYNNEI. The CDR3 covers 14 residues. The V segment lost 10 bases and the J segment 6 bases; nucleotides outside the gene matches: 11. CDR3 in DNA: TGTGCCATCGATGGGACAGGTTCAAGCAATGAGCAGTTCTTC. Its translation is CAIDGTGSSNEQFF. Full variable domain (missing parts from reference TRBV2 and TRBJ2-1): EPEVTQTPSHQVTQMGQEVILRCVPISNHLYFYWYRQILGQKVEFLVSFYNNEISEKSEIFDDQFSVERPDGSNFTLKIRSTKLEDSAMYFCAIDGTGSSNEQFFGPGTRLTVL.

This chain connects TRBV23-1 to TRBJ2-3; unclear D gene. TRBV23-1 is treated as an ORF (open reading frame) with a function not yet certain. The CDR3 totals 14 residues. The CDR3 sequence: CAADPGFSTDTQYF. The CDR3 DNA sequence: TGCGCAGCAGACCCCGGTTTTAGCACAGATACGCAGTATTTT.

This clonotype was found once. The chain employs TRBV23-1 and TRBJ2-7; 10 nucleotides agree with TRBD1. TRBV23-1 is an ORF, and what it does is uncertain. With V trimmed by 6 bases and J by 3 bases, 8 bases remained unmatched. There are 15 residues in the CDR3. The CDR3 is CASSPDRGTFYEQYF. The CDR3 bases are TGCGCCAGCAGCCCGGACAGGGGGACGTTCTACGAGCAGTACTTC.

A note on this clonotype: One end of the junction varies from germline; a read error may be responsible. V gene TRBV7-3 combines with J gene TRBJ2-3; 15 nucleotides agree with TRBD2. CDR1 is SGHTA and CDR2 is FQGTGA in the germline V gene. This CDR3 spans 14 amino acids. The CDR3 sequence is CASSSGLAGGRAFF. The CDR3 DNA sequence: TGTGCCAGCAGCTCCGGACTAGCGGGGGGGCGTGCCTTTTTT.

The chain joins TRBV7-6 to TRBJ2-5; D perhaps matches TRBD1 (6 bases). Germline V CDR1 and CDR2: SGHVS, FNYEAQ. The CDR3 sequence is 14 residues long. Between the trimmed V and J ends, which lost 6 bases and 3 bases, there was a span of 14 bases. The CDR3 coding sequence is TGTGCCAGCAGTCCCACTAGGACAGAAGAGACCCAGTACTTC. This encodes CASSPTRTEETQYF.

This clonotype was seen only a few times. The CDR3 spells CASSYRGVTDTQYF. CDR3 sequence (DNA): TGTGCCAGCAGTTACCGCGGGGTTACAGATACGCAGTATTTT. The chain combines TRBV6-5 with TRBJ2-3; possibly TRBD2 for D (6 bases). CDR3 length equals 14 residues. V was shortened by 2 bases and J by 3 bases, with 9 bases between the two germline ends. CDR1 and CDR2 (germline): MNHEY, SVGAGI.

This clonotype showed up just a few times. This sequence joins TRBV6-1 and TRBJ1-1, with D perhaps TRBD1 (6 bases). The CDR3 is 13 amino acids. V lost 5 bases, J lost 1 base, and 8 bases lay in between. The germline CDR1 and CDR2 sequences are MNHNS and SASEGT. CDR3 in DNA: TGTGCCAGCAGTACAGGGCCGAACACTGAAGCTTTCTTT. As protein: CASSTGPNTEAFF.